These T cell receptor beta chains were read from a single sample in a study of blood T cell repertoires in COVID-19. Generated by immunoSEQ multiplex PCR, the TCRdb table keeps only in-frame clones and is missing some. The sample consists of about 250,000 clones, about 86% of them appearing once. Sequencing was performed on peripheral blood. These receptors were taken from a man between 50 and 59 years old with active or convalescent COVID-19. Each CDR3 is given without its conserved first and last residue. For some rows the clone size is stated as once, few or many, or as a class when expanded; others skip it.

j_call | clone_size | v_call | cdr3_aa
TRBJ2-4 | . | TRBV5-4 | ASSLAGGLAKNIQY
TRBJ2-7 | . | TRBV6-2/TRBV6-3 | ASSYGGEQY
TRBJ2-1 | . | TRBV29-1 | SAGTSYNEQF
TRBJ1-6 | few | TRBV6-5 | ASSYNRAANSPLH
TRBJ1-2 | . | TRBV19 | ASSKISGQGVSGYT
TRBJ1-5 | . | TRBV30 | AWSRTGDQPQH
TRBJ2-1 | . | TRBV19 | ASSISSGGLSYNEQF
TRBJ2-7 | . | TRBV11-2 | ASSLLTADEQY
TRBJ2-5 | . | TRBV3-1/TRBV3-2 | ASSFAGAQETQY
TRBJ2-1 | . | TRBV4-3 | ASSQGSIDNEQF
TRBJ1-2 | . | TRBV6-1 | ASSEGKRGYT
TRBJ2-2 | . | TRBV14 | ASSSRYSTGELF
TRBJ2-5 | . | TRBV29-1 | SVQVLAGAPETQY
TRBJ1-1 | . | TRBV12-3/TRBV12-4 | ASSPGGEEAF
TRBJ2-5 | . | TRBV30 | ACRDQETQY
TRBJ2-1 | . | TRBV19 | ASSGRQGSGEQF
TRBJ2-3 | . | TRBV5-1 | ASSLGRGDTQY
TRBJ1-1 | few | TRBV11-2 | ASSLDLTRGEAF
TRBJ1-5 | . | TRBV5-5 | ASSYDGTHNQPQH
TRBJ2-7 | . | TRBV20-1 | SASESSATGEQY
TRBJ2-1 | . | TRBV5-4 | ASSLERLAGGSYNEQF
TRBJ2-1 | . | TRBV7-9 | ASSFKSGRDEQF
TRBJ1-1 | . | TRBV11-1 | ASSRGPTGVDTEAF
TRBJ2-7 | . | TRBV7-2 | ASSQHGGGDYEQY
TRBJ1-5 | . | TRBV30 | AWSRESNQPQH
TRBJ1-2 | . | TRBV5-1 | ASSLGTGGYGYT
TRBJ2-4 | . | TRBV28 | ASSAGGAQNIQY
TRBJ2-3 | once | TRBV9 | ASSVASGGTDTQY
TRBJ1-1 | . | TRBV7-9 | ASSRGSGYTEAF
TRBJ2-5 | . | TRBV6-5 | ASRALETQY
TRBJ1-2 | . | TRBV12-3/TRBV12-4 | ASDRAVGYGYT
TRBJ2-5 | . | TRBV27 | ASSYGQWETQY
TRBJ2-5 | . | TRBV24-1 | ATSDPRRSGTQY
TRBJ2-2 | . | TRBV3-1/TRBV3-2 | ASSLSGGRAGELF
TRBJ2-1 | . | TRBV5-1 | ASSLGTSGNEQF
TRBJ1-2 | . | TRBV18 | ASSPLDGGGGYT
TRBJ1-1 | . | TRBV12-3/TRBV12-4 | ASSLMGGTEAF
TRBJ2-6 | . | TRBV19 | ASSNSGFGANVLT
TRBJ2-7 | . | TRBV7-2 | ASSPGGTGVREQY
TRBJ1-2 | . | TRBV3-1/TRBV3-2 | ASSRGQGNGYT
TRBJ2-1 | . | TRBV7-8 | ASSSLAGGFYNEQF
TRBJ2-2 | once | TRBV11-1 | ASSLRTSVTGELF
TRBJ2-2 | . | TRBV7-3 | ASSSDSTTGELF
TRBJ1-2 | . | TRBV28 | ASTARTGGYGYT
TRBJ1-2 | once | TRBV7-8 | ASSRPRTGGGYT
TRBJ1-1 | . | TRBV5-4 | ASSWDRMNTEAF